The clone carrying this T cell receptor (beta chain) was seen only a few times. The sample belongs to a study of blood T cell repertoires in COVID-19. The CDR3 runs to 14 residues. The V gene's germline CDR1 is ENHRY and CDR2 SYGVKD. Deletions cut 11 bases from V and 6 bases from J, with 22 bases between. As handled by the study authors: Using reference gene primer amplification, nucleated cell counts were estimated. Sequenced by immunoSEQ multiplex PCR; TCRdb stores in-frame clones only, minus some. V, J and clone size reflect that table, while D and trimming were determined from the DNA. The profile shows 300,000 or so clones, about 87% of them singletons.

The sample was peripheral blood. V is TRBV10-3 and J is TRBJ1-1; D possibly corresponds to TRBD1 (5 bases). The sequence derives from an older man with acute or convalescent COVID-19. CDR3 sequence: CAARWGGVGAEAFF. CDR3 sequence (DNA): TGTGCCGCCCGATGGGGGGGGGTCGGCGCTGAAGCTTTCTTT.